One sample yielded the 21 T cell receptor beta chains listed below, sequenced in a study of T cell responses to AZD1222 COVID-19 vaccine. Sequencing was performed with immunoSEQ multiplex PCR; in TCRdb, only in-frame clones are kept and a portion is missing. The data hold about 120,000 clones, with roughly 90% observed a single time. The sequencing here drew on peripheral blood, taken 28 days after the second AZD1222 dose. The receptors were sampled from an adult who received the AZD1222 COVID-19 vaccine.

The J gene is TRBJ2-1, the V gene TRBV11-3, with TRBD2 identical over 9 bases. The germline V gene has CDR1 SGHNT and CDR2 YENEEA. There are 15 residues in the CDR3. After removal of 5 bases from V and 2 bases from J, the junction contained 4 bases not matched to a gene. CDR3 sequence reads: CASSLSGSTYNEQFF. In nucleotides, the CDR3 is TGTGCCAGCAGCCTTAGCGGGAGCACCTACAATGAGCAGTTCTTC.

This chain connects TRBV12-3 or TRBV12-4 to TRBJ1-1; D is undetermined. V was shortened by 6 bases and J by 3 bases, with 5 bases between the two germline ends. This CDR3 region has 11 residues. The CDR3 loop is CASRGYTEAFF. CDR3 nucleotides: TGTGCCAGCAGAGGGTACACTGAAGCTTTCTTT.

The J gene is TRBJ2-1, the V gene TRBV6-5; 7 nucleotides line up with TRBD1. The CDR3 consists of 14 residues. J was trimmed by 0 bases and V by 8 bases; bases with no gene match: 4. Per the germline V gene, CDR1 is MNHEY and CDR2 is SVGAGI. The CDR3 protein is CASRDSRSYNEQFF. As DNA, the CDR3 is TGTGCCAGCCGGGACAGTCGCTCCTACAATGAGCAGTTCTTC.

V usage is TRBV18 and J usage is TRBJ2-1; 7 bases match TRBD1. Germline trimming cut 4 bases from V and 6 bases from J; bases unmatched to any gene: 6. From germline, CDR1 is KGHSH and CDR2 LQKENI. The CDR3 loop spans 14 amino acids. CDR3 residues: CASSRQTGSNEQFF. For the CDR3, the DNA is TGTGCCAGCTCACGGCAGACAGGGTCCAATGAGCAGTTCTTC.

V usage is TRBV5-8 and J usage is TRBJ2-4, with TRBD1 identical over 7 bases. This CDR3 comprises 18 residues. CDR1 and CDR2 (germline): SGHTS, YDEGEE. V shed 4 bases, J shed 0 bases, and the junction held 13 bases outside the gene matches. The chain's CDR3 is CASSPRIRTGLAKNIQYF. Here the CDR3 DNA reads TGTGCCAGCAGCCCTCGCATACGGACAGGACTAGCCAAAAACATTCAGTACTTC. The full variable domain, with the rest looked up from reference TRBV5-8 and TRBJ2-4, is EAGVTQSPTHLIKTRGQQATLRCSPISGHTSVYWYQQALGLGLQFLLWYDEGEERNRGNFPPRFSGRQFPNYSSELNVNALELEDSALYLCASSPRIRTGLAKNIQYFGAGTRLSVL.

The chain couples TRBV28 to TRBJ1-5, with unresolved D. Looked up from germline, CDR1 is MDHEN and CDR2 is SYDVKM. Trimming took off 5 bases at V and 8 bases at J, with 10 bases between the two ends. This CDR3 spans 12 amino acids. The CDR3 sequence is CASSQTEEPQHF. For the CDR3, the DNA is TGTGCCAGCAGTCAGACGGAAGAGCCCCAGCATTTT.

This clone showed up just once. This chain joins TRBV5-1 and TRBJ1-2; 7 nucleotides line up with TRBD1. This CDR3 contains 17 residues. With V trimmed by 5 bases and J by 2 bases, 15 bases remained unmatched. Germline V gene lookup returns CDR1 SGHRS and CDR2 YFSETQ. CDR3 sequence reads: CASRSVYRGLLNYGYTF. The CDR3, as DNA: TGCGCCAGCAGAAGCGTCTACAGGGGACTCTTAAACTATGGCTACACCTTC.

The rearrangement links TRBV5-1 to TRBJ2-5, with D possibly called TRBD1 or TRBD2 (5 bases each). The germline V and J ends were trimmed by 7 bases and 3 bases, with 22 bases remaining between them. Germline V gene data show CDR1 as SGHRS and CDR2 as YFSETQ. This CDR3 spans 16 amino acids. The CDR3 spells CASGSTLGGGEETQYF. CDR3 nucleotide sequence: TGCGCCAGCGGAAGCACCCTGGGTGGGGGTGAAGAGACCCAGTACTTC.

The genes are TRBV28 and TRBJ1-1; no clear D. Germline V lookup: CDR1 MDHEN, CDR2 SYDVKM. Trimming cost V 7 bases and J 0 bases, with 12 bases left between them. This CDR3 has 14 amino acids. The CDR3, as DNA: TGTGCCAGCATGATTCGCCAATTGAACACTGAAGCTTTCTTT. Protein: CASMIRQLNTEAFF.

The CDR3 region has the DNA TGCGCCAGCAGCCCCCTAGTCGGAGGCACTGAAGCTTTCTTT. Translation gives CASSPLVGGTEAFF. This chain connects TRBV5-1 to TRBJ1-1, with D hard to call. Trimming pared 4 bases from V and 4 bases from J, leaving 14 bases between. The germline gives CDR1 SGHRS, CDR2 YFSETQ. The CDR3 totals 14 residues.

The rearrangement joins TRBV6-1 to TRBJ2-1; 9 nucleotides align to TRBD2. In germline, CDR1 is MNHNS, CDR2 SASEGT. The CDR3 contains 15 residues. Unmatched junction bases numbered 12, after V lost 3 bases and J lost 12 bases. This CDR3 is CASSDGLAGTGVQFF. CDR3 DNA sequence: TGTGCCAGCAGTGACGGCCTAGCGGGGACGGGGGTGCAGTTCTTC.

The rearrangement joins TRBV28 to TRBJ2-7; 8 bases line up with TRBD1. V dropped 10 bases and J dropped 3; count of bases not matched to a gene: 17. This CDR3 region has 16 residues. Germline V gene data show CDR1 as MDHEN and CDR2 as SYDVKM. The CDR3 nucleotides read TGTGCCACCTTCGGACAGGGCCTATTTCTCTTCTACGAGCAGTACTTC. This encodes CATFGQGLFLFYEQYF.

The chain is built from TRBV6-4 and TRBJ2-2; no reliable D call. Germline V lookup: CDR1 MRHNA, CDR2 SNTAGT. The CDR3 loop spans 16 amino acids. Trimming took off 0 bases at V and 3 bases at J, with 11 bases between the two ends. CDR3 coding DNA: TGTGCCAGCAGTGACTCGCCTAGGTCGGACACCGGGGAGCTGTTTTTT. Translating it yields CASSDSPRSDTGELFF.

The chain combines TRBV7-8 with TRBJ2-5; 9 nucleotides match TRBD1. Losses at the gene ends were 5 bases for V and 2 bases for J; bases not matched to a gene: 9. CDR3 size: 16 residues. The V gene's germline CDR1 is SGHVS and CDR2 FQNEAQ. CDR3 region: CASSIYRGRGQETQYF. The CDR3 DNA reads as TGTGCCAGCAGCATCTACAGGGGGCGCGGACAAGAGACCCAGTACTTC.

The genes are TRBV5-1 and TRBJ2-7; 8 bases are shared with TRBD1. Germline V lookup: CDR1 SGHRS, CDR2 YFSETQ. CDR3 length: 14 residues. The V gene end was trimmed by 4 bases and the J gene end by 5 bases; junction bases not matched to a gene: 8. DNA of the CDR3: TGCGCCAGCAGCGGGAGGACAGGGTTAGACGAGCAGTACTTC. It yields the protein CASSGRTGLDEQYF.

The V gene is TRBV28, the J gene TRBJ1-1, with TRBD1 matching 8 bases. Germline V gene lookup returns CDR1 MDHEN and CDR2 SYDVKM. The CDR3 has 14 amino acids. The ends lost 3 bases at V and 3 bases at J; junction bases unmatched: 3. CDR3 coding DNA: TGTGCCAGCAGTTTGACAGGGGTATACACTGAAGCTTTCTTT. Translated, it gives CASSLTGVYTEAFF.

The chain joins TRBV28 to TRBJ2-1, with D unresolved. CDR3 size: 13 residues. V was shortened by 3 bases and J by 6 bases, with 9 bases between the two germline ends. CDR1 is MDHEN and CDR2 is SYDVKM in the germline V gene. In DNA, the CDR3 is TGTGCCAGCAGTTTTTTACTTACCAATGAGCAGTTCTTC. This translates into CASSFLLTNEQFF.

V usage is TRBV2 and J usage is TRBJ2-3; D remains unclear. The CDR3 has 14 amino acids. CDR1 and CDR2 (germline): SNHLY, FYNNEI. V was shortened by 2 bases and J by 2 bases, with 8 bases between the two germline ends. In DNA, the CDR3 is TGTGCCAGCAGTGAACTAGGCTCCACAGATACGCAGTATTTT. Amino acids: CASSELGSTDTQYF.

This chain connects TRBV2 to TRBJ1-1, with D perhaps TRBD1 (6 bases). Germline V gene sequence: CDR1 SNHLY, CDR2 FYNNEI. The CDR3 runs to 15 residues. V was cut by 3 bases and J by 5 bases, with 16 bases left in between. CDR3 in DNA: TGTGCCAGCAGTGAGATCCCGGCAGGGGTTACTGAAGCTTTCTTT. Residues: CASSEIPAGVTEAFF.

The count of this clone is one. Other DNA sequences of this sample code for an identical CDR3. J is TRBJ2-2 and V is TRBV18; the D gene is possibly TRBD1 (5 bases). The germline CDR1 and CDR2 sequences are KGHSH and LQKENI. The CDR3 has 14 residues. V was trimmed by 3 bases and J by 1 base, leaving 6 bases between them. The DNA of the CDR3 is TGTGCCAGCTCACCCGACAGGAACACCGGGGAGCTGTTTTTT. Its translation is CASSPDRNTGELFF.

The V and J genes are TRBV12-3 or TRBV12-4 and TRBJ1-6; unclear D gene. This CDR3 has 13 amino acids. V lost 7 bases and J 7 bases, leaving 11 bases between the germline ends. CDR3 bases: TGTGCCAGCACCCCCCTCGTCAATTCACCCCTCCACTTT. Translating it yields CASTPLVNSPLHF.